In this sample, the clone carrying this T cell receptor (beta chain) turned up a few times. Germline V gene data show CDR1 as ENHRY and CDR2 as SYGVKD. V lost 0 bases and J lost 10, with 10 bases in between. The length of the CDR3 is 13 residues. The whole isolated RNA underwent reverse transcription, so sequencing captured expressed TCRB transcripts. Measured with immunoSEQ multiplex PCR; TCRdb has only the in-frame clones, and not every one. The data show 400,000 to 550,000 clones, over 9.5% seen once. The sample comes from a study of beta chain features in type 1 diabetes. The clonotype comes from a young woman in good health. The sample was naive CD4+ T cells from blood. The chain has TRBV10-3 and TRBJ2-1; no reliable D call. DNA for the CDR3: TGTGCCATCAGTGAGTCTGGGTTTGAGGAGCAGTTCTTC. This sequence encodes CAISESGFEEQFF.